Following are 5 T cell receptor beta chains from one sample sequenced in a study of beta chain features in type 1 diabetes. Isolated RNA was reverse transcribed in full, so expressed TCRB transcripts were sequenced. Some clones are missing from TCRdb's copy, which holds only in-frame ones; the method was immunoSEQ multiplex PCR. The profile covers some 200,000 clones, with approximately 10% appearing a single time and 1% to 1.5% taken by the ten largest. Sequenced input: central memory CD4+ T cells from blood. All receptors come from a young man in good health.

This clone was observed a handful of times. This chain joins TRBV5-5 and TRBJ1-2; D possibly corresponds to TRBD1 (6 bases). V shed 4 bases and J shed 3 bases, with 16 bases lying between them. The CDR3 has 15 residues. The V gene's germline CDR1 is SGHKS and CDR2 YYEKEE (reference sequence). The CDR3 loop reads CASSRQGRGDYGYTF. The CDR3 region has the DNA TGTGCCAGCAGCCGGCAGGGCAGGGGAGACTATGGCTACACCTTC.

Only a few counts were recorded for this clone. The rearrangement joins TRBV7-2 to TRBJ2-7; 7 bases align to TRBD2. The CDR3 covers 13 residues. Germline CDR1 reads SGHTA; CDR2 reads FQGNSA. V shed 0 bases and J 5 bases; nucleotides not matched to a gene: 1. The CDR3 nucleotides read TGTGCCAGCAGCTTAGCGGGAGGGGACGAGCAGTACTTC. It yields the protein CASSLAGGDEQYF.

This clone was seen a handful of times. CDR3 nucleotide sequence: TGTGCCAGCAGACTCAGGGCTAAGGGGACTGAAGCTTTCTTT. Protein sequence: CASRLRAKGTEAFF. The V gene is TRBV2, the J gene TRBJ1-1, with D perhaps matching TRBD1 (5 bases). Germline loops: CDR1 SNHLY, CDR2 FYNNEI. Trimming took off 6 bases at V and 5 bases at J, with 16 bases between the two ends. The CDR3 is 14 residues long.

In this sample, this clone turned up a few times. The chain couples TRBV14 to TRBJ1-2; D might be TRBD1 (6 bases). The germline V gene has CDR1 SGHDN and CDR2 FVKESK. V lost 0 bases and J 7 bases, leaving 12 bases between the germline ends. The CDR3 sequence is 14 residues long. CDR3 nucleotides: TGTGCCAGCAGCCAAGATCCGGGGGCTCTTGGCTACACCTTC. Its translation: CASSQDPGALGYTF.

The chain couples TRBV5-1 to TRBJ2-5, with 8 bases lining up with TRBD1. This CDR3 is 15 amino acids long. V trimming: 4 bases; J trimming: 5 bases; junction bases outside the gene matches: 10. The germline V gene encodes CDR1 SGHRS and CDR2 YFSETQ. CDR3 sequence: CASSGQTGDKETQYF. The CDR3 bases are TGCGCCAGCAGCGGTCAGACAGGGGATAAGGAGACCCAGTACTTC.